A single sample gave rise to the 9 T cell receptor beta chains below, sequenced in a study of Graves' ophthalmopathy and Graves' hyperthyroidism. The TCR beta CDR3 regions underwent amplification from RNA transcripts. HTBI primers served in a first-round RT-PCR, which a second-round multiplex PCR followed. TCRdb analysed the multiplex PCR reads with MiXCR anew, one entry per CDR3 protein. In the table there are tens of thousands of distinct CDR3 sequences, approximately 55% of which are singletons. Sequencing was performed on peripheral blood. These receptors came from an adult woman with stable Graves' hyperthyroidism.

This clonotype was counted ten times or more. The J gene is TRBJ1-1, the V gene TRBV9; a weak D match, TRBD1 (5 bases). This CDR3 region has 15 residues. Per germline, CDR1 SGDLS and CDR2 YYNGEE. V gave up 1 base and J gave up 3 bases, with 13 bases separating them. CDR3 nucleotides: TGTGCCAGCAGCGTATCCCCTGGCAGGGACACTGAAGCTTTCTTT. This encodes CASSVSPGRDTEAFF.

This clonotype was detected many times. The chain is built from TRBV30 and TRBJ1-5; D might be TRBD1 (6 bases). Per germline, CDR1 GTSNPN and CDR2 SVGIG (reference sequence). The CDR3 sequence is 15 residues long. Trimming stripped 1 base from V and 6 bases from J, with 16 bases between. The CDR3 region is CAWSGSGQGSQPQHF. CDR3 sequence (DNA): TGTGCCTGGAGTGGGTCCGGCCAGGGGAGTCAGCCCCAGCATTTT.

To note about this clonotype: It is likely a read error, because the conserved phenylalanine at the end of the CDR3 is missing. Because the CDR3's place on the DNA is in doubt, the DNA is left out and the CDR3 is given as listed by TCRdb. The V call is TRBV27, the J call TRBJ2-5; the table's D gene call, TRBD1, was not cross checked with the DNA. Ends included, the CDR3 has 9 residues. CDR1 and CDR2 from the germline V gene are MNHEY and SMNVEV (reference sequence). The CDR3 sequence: CASRRDRDY.

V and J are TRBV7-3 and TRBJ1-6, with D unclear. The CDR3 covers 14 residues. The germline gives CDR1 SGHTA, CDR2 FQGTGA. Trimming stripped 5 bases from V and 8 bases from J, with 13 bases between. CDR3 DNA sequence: TGTGCCAGCAGCCAAGTTGTCCACGATTCACCCCTCCACTTT. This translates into CASSQVVHDSPLHF.

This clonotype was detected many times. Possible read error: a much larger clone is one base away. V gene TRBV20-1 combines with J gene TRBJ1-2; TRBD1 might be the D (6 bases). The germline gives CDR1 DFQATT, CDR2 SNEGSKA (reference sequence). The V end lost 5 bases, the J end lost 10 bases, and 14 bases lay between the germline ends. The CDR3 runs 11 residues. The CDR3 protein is CSAVSGGLYTF. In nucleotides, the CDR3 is TGCAGTGCTGTATCCGGGGGGCTCTACACCTTC.

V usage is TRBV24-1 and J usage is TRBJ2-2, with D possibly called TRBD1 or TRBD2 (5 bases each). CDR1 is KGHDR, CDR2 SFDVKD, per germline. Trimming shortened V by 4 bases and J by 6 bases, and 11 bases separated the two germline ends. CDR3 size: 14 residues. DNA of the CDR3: TGTGCCACCAGTGACCTGGGACGGTCCGGGGAGCTGTTTTTT. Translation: CATSDLGRSGELFF.

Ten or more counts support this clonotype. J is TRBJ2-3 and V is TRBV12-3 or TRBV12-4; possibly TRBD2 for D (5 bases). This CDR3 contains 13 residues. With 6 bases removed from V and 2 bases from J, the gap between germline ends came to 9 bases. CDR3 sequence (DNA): TGTGCCAGCAGGCTCCGGGACACAGATACGCAGTATTTT. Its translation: CASRLRDTDTQYF.

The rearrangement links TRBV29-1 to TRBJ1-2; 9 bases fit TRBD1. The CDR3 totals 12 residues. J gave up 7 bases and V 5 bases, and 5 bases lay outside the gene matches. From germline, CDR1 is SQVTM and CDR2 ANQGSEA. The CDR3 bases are TGCAGCGTTCAACAGGGGGCGGGTGGCTACACCTTC. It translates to CSVQQGAGGYTF.

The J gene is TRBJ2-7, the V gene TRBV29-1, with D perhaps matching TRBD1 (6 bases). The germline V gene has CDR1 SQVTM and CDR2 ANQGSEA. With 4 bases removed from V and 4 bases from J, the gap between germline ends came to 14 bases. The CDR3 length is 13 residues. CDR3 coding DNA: TGCAGCGTTGGTGGGACCAGGGGATACGAGCAGTACTTC. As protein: CSVGGTRGYEQYF.